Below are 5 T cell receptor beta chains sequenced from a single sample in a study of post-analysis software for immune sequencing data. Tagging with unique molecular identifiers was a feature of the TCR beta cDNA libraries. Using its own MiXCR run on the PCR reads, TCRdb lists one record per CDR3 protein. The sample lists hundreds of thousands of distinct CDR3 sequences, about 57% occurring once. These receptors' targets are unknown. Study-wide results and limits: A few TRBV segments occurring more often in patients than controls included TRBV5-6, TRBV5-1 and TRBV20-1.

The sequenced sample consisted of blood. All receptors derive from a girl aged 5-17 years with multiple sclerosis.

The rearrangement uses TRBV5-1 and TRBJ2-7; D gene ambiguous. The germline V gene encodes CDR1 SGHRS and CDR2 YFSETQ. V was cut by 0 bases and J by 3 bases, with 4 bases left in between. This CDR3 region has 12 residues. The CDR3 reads CASSLDYYEQYF. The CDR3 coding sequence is TGCGCCAGCAGCTTGGATTACTACGAGCAGTACTTC.

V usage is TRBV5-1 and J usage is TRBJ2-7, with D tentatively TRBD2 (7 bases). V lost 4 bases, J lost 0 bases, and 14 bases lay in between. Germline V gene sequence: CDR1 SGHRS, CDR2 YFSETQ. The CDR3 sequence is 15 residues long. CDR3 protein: CASSGGGTYSYEQYF. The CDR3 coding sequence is TGCGCCAGCAGCGGCGGGGGCACATACTCCTACGAGCAGTACTTC.

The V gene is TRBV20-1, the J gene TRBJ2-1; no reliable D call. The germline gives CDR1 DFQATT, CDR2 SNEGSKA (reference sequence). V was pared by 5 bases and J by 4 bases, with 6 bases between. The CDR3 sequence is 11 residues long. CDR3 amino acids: CSAQQYNEQFF. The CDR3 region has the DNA TGCAGTGCTCAACAGTACAATGAGCAGTTCTTC.

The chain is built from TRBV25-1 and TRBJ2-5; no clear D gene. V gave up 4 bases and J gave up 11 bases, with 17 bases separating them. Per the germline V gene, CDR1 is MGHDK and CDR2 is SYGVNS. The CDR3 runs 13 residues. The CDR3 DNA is TGTGCCAGCAGTGGCCCGTCGGGTAATGGGCAGTACTTC. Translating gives CASSGPSGNGQYF.

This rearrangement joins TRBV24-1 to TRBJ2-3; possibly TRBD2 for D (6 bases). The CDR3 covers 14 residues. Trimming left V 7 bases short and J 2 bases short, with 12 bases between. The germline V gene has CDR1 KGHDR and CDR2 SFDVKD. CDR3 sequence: CATSESGPTDTQYF. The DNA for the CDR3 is TGTGCCACCAGCGAAAGCGGGCCCACAGATACGCAGTATTTT.